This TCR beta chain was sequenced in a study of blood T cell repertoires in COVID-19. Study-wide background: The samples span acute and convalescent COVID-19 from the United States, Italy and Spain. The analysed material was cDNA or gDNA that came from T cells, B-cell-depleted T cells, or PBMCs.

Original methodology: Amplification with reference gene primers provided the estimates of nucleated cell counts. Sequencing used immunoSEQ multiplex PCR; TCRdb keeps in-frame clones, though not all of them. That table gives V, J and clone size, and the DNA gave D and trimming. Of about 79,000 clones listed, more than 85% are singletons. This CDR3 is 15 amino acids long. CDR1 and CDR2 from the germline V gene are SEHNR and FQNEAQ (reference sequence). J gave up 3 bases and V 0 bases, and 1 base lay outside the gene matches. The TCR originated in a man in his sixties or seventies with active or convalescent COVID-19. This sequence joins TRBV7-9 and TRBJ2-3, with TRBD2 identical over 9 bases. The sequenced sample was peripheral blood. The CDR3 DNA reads TGTGCCAGCAGCTTAGCTAGCGGGAGTACAGATACGCAGTATTTT. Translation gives CASSLASGSTDTQYF.